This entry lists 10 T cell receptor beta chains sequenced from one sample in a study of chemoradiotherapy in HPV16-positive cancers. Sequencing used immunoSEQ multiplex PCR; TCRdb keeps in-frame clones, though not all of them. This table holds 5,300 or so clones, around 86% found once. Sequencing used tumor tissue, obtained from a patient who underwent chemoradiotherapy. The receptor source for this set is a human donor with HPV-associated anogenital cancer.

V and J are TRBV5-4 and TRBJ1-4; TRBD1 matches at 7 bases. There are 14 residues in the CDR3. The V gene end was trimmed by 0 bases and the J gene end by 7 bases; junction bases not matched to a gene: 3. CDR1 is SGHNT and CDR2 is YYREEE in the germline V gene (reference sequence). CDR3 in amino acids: CASSLGTGSEKLFF. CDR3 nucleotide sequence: TGTGCCAGCAGCTTGGGGACAGGCAGTGAAAAACTGTTTTTT.

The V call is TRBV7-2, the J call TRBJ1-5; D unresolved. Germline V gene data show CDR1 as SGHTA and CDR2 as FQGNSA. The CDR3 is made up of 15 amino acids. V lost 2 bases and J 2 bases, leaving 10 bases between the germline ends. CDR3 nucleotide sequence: TGTGCCAGCAGCTTATTCAAGGGTGGCAATCAGCCCCAGCATTTT. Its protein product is CASSLFKGGNQPQHF.

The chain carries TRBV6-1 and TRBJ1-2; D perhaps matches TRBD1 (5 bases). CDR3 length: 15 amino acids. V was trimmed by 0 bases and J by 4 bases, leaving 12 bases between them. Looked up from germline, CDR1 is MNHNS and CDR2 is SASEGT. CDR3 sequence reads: CASSEAGQGSYGYTF. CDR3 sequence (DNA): TGTGCCAGCAGTGAAGCAGGGCAGGGCAGCTATGGCTACACCTTC.

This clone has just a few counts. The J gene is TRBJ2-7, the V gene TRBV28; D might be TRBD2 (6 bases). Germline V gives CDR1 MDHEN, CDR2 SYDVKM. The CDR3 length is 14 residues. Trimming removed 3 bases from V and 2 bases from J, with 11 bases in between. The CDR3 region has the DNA TGTGCCAGCAGTTTGAAGGGAGGAGCCTACGAGCAGTACTTC. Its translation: CASSLKGGAYEQYF.

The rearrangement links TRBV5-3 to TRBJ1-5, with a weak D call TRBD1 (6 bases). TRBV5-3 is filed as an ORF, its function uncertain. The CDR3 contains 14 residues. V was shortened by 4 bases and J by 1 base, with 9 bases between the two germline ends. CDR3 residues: CARSPTGSNQPQHF. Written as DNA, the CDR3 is TGTGCCAGAAGCCCCACAGGGAGCAATCAGCCCCAGCATTTT.

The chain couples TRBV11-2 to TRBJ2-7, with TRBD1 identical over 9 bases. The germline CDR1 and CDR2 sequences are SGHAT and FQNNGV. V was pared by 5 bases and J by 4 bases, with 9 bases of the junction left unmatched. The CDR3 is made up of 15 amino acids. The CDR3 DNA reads TGTGCCAGCAGCCGACTACAGGGGGCCCCGTACGAGCAGTACTTC. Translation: CASSRLQGAPYEQYF.

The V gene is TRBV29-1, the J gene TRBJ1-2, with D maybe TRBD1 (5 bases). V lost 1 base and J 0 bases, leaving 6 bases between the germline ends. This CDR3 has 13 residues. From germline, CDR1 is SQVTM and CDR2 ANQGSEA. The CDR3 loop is CSVEVGANYGYTF. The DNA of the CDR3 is TGCAGCGTTGAAGTGGGGGCTAACTATGGCTACACCTTC.

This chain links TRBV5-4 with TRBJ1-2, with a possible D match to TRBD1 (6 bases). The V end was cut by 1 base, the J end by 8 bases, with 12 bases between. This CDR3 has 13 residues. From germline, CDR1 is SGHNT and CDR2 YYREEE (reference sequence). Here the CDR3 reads CASSLQGGPGYTF. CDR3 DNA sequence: TGTGCCAGCAGCTTGCAAGGGGGACCGGGCTACACCTTC.

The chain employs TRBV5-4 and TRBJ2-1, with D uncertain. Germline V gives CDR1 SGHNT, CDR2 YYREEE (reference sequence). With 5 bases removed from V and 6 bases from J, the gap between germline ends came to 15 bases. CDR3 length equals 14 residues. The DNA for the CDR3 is TGTGCCAGCAGTCGATCCCCCACGGGCAATGAGCAGTTCTTC. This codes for CASSRSPTGNEQFF.

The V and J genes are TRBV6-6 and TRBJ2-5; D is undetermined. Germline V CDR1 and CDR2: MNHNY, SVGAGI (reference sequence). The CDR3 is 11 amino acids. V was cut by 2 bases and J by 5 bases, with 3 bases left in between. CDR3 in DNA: TGTGCCAGCAGTTACGGGGAGACCCAGTACTTC. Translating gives CASSYGETQYF.